This passage covers 5 T cell receptor beta chains from one sample sequenced in a study of OX40 agonist ivuxolimab in advanced cancers. Assay used: immunoSEQ multiplex PCR; TCRdb lists only in-frame clones, some missing. The table shows some 100,000 clones, with 94% occurring only once. This specimen consisted of CD4+ or CD8+ T cells sorted from blood, obtained in a trial of the OX40 agonist ivuxolimab. Receptor source: an adult with an advanced solid tumor such as melanoma, head and neck, liver or kidney cancer.

This chain links TRBV5-8 with TRBJ2-1; weak D call: TRBD1 (6 bases). Germline V gene data show CDR1 as SGHTS and CDR2 as YDEGEE. V was cut by 9 bases and J by 0 bases, with 10 bases left in between. The CDR3 spans 13 residues. The CDR3 spells CATEGVSYNEQFF. CDR3 DNA sequence: TGTGCCACCGAGGGGGTCTCCTACAATGAGCAGTTCTTC. Full variable domain (missing parts from reference TRBV5-8 and TRBJ2-1): EAGVTQSPTHLIKTRGQQATLRCSPISGHTSVYWYQQALGLGLQFLLWYDEGEERNRGNFPPRFSGRQFPNYSSELNVNALELEDSALYLCATEGVSYNEQFFGPGTRLTVL.

The V and J genes are TRBV7-8 and TRBJ2-7; 8 positions match TRBD2. The CDR3 runs 17 residues. V was pared by 0 bases and J by 3 bases, with 10 bases of the junction left unmatched. The germline CDR1 and CDR2 sequences are SGHVS and FQNEAQ. CDR3: CASSLARVGGVIYEQYF. The CDR3 DNA is TGTGCCAGCAGCTTAGCGAGGGTCGGGGGGGTAATCTACGAGCAGTACTTC.

The V call is TRBV5-1, the J call TRBJ2-3; 15 nucleotides line up with TRBD2. Germline CDR1 SGHRS, CDR2 YFSETQ. This CDR3 region has 15 residues. Trimming removed 4 bases from V and 6 bases from J; junction bases left unmatched: 3. In DNA form, the CDR3 reads TGCGCCAGCAGCCCCGGGACTAGCGGGGGGGATACGCAGTATTTT. Translating gives CASSPGTSGGDTQYF.

CDR3 loop: CASSQSGGRMETEAFF. DNA of the CDR3: TGTGCCAGTAGCCAAAGCGGGGGCAGGATGGAGACTGAAGCTTTCTTT. The gene calls are TRBV19 and TRBJ1-1, with D possibly TRBD1 on 6 matching bases. Trimming left V 6 bases short and J 5 bases short, with 22 bases between. Germline V gene lookup returns CDR1 LNHDA and CDR2 SQIVND (reference sequence). The CDR3 spans 16 residues.

The V and J genes are TRBV29-1 and TRBJ2-1; D remains ambiguous. The CDR3 is made up of 10 amino acids. The V end was cut by 7 bases, the J end by 8 bases, with 9 bases between. Per germline, CDR1 SQVTM and CDR2 ANQGSEA. The CDR3 coding sequence is TGCAGCGCCCAGAGTCATGAGCAGTTCTTC. Translation: CSAQSHEQFF.